This TCR beta chain emerged from a study of blood T cell repertoires in COVID-19 (dated by TCRdb to 2020 to 2022). Turning to the overall study: Samples covering the acute and convalescent phases of COVID-19 were provided by collaborators in the United States, Italy and Spain. The repertoires were released in a freely available public database intended as a resource for research on the immune response to SARS-CoV-2. A de-identified subject ID, COVID-19 status, age in years and sex were almost always included in the sample metadata. The prospective study material was composed of cDNA or gDNA derived from T cells, B-cell-depleted T cells, or PBMCs. Samples were obtained from the ongoing ImmuneRACE study (first 160 participants) and from about 1,300 subjects provided by 6 global collaborators. HLA class I and class II types, where available, came from metadata supplied by the sample provider rather than from assay-based typing. Deeply sampled blood TCRbeta repertoires from subjects exposed to, actively infected with, or recovered from COVID-19 were included in the dataset. Overall study results and their limits: Clinical and demographic metadata were provided uncurated, with the amount varying by source and participant.

A second Seattle source provided samples from volunteer blood donors who had recovered from COVID-19. Collaborating institutions collected whole blood in K2EDTA tubes following their own protocols. For TCRbeta analysis, collaborators shipped samples in one of three forms: frozen whole blood, isolated PBMCs, or DNA extracted from either of those sample types. The CDR3 numbers 13 residues from cysteine through phenylalanine. Only the CDR3 DNA is retained, 39 bases long and in frame from the first base. CDR1 and CDR2 are drawn from the germline V gene (reference sequence): LNHDA, SQIVND. The junction carries 10 bases between V and J, which are trimmed by 5 bases and 3 bases respectively. TCRbeta CDR3 regions were amplified from genomic DNA by means of the immunoSEQ Assay, a bias-controlled multiplex PCR. Concerning the study's data processing: Within the assay, amplification of reference gene primers was used to estimate how many nucleated cells each sample contained. To quantify the absolute abundance of each unique TCRbeta CDR3 rearrangement, sequence reads were collapsed and filtered. For each sample, productive Simpson clonality was calculated as the square root of Simpson's diversity index across productive rearrangements. TCRdb obtained this table from immuneACCESS and retained in-frame rearrangements with V and J assigned. These tables miss some clones; where compared with another copy, unresolved V genes account for less than half of the shortfall, and the remainder is unexplained. V and J calls and clone size are given by that table; D and trimming were obtained from the DNA. The sample records around 320,000 clones, around 88% of which are singletons. The ten top clones hold 6.9% of the sample.

As for this clone: Its antigen target is currently unknown. No base quality information exists; no much larger clone differs at one position.

The specimen was peripheral blood. The clonotype comes from a woman in her twenties or thirties who had recovered from COVID-19. Recombination connected TRBV19 to TRBJ1-1, with the identity of the D gene unclear. The CDR3 reads CASSLGRDTEAFF. The DNA reads TGTGCCAGTAGTCTAGGAAGAGACACTGAAGCTTTCTTT.